Below are 28 T cell receptor beta chains sequenced from a single sample in a study of cytomegalovirus exposure and HLA in healthy donors. PCR employed 60 Vbeta and 13 Jbeta primers. Only in-frame clones appear in the TCRdb table, and some are missing; sequencing was by immunoSEQ multiplex PCR. Here the sample spans roughly 66,000 clones, around 80% being singletons. What was sequenced was PBMCs. The receptors shown here come from a man aged 45 to 65 in good health and CMV-seronegative.

The chain links TRBV15 to TRBJ2-7, with D perhaps matching TRBD2 (5 bases). V lost 4 bases and J 0 bases, leaving 10 bases between the germline ends. CDR3 size: 14 residues. Germline assignment: CDR1 LNHNV and CDR2 YYDKDF (reference sequence). CDR3 sequence reads: CATSIAGFSYEQYF. CDR3 coding DNA: TGTGCCACCAGCATCGCGGGCTTCTCCTACGAGCAGTACTTC.

The rearrangement links TRBV5-6 to TRBJ2-5; D might be TRBD1 (5 bases). Germline CDR1 and CDR2: SGHDT and YYEEEE. This CDR3 is 15 amino acids long. V was cut by 0 bases and J by 4 bases, with 13 bases left in between. CDR3 nucleotide sequence: TGTGCCAGCAGCTTGGCCGTGGGTAGGGGAGAGACCCAGTACTTC. It is translated as CASSLAVGRGETQYF. Drawing the rest from reference TRBV5-6 and TRBJ2-5, the complete variable domain is DAGVTQSPTHLIKTRGQQVTLRCSPKSGHDTVSWYQQALGQGPQFIFQYYEEEERQRGNFPDRFSGHQFPNYSSELNVNALLLGDSALYLCASSLAVGRGETQYFGPGTRLLVL.

This chain joins TRBV28 and TRBJ1-1, with D uncertain. The CDR3 totals 15 residues. CDR1 and CDR2 from the germline V gene are MDHEN and SYDVKM. The V and J ends lost 6 bases and 6 bases respectively, with 20 bases between them. The CDR3 spells CASSLLTAPVAEAFF. Written as DNA, the CDR3 is TGTGCCAGCAGCCTCCTCACTGCCCCGGTGGCTGAAGCTTTCTTT.

This clone was recorded once. V gene TRBV27 combines with J gene TRBJ2-3, with TRBD2 matching over 8 bases. With 4 bases clipped from V and 2 bases from J, the junction kept 8 bases outside the gene matches. Germline CDR1 MNHEY, CDR2 SMNVEV (reference sequence). CDR3 length: 16 amino acids. As DNA, the CDR3 is TGTGCCAGCAGTTCCCGGGGGGGCGGGAACACAGATACGCAGTATTTT. Residues: CASSSRGGGNTDTQYF.

The genes are TRBV7-3 and TRBJ2-1; 8 bases are shared with TRBD2. The germline V gene has CDR1 SGHTA and CDR2 FQGTGA. The CDR3 has 15 amino acids. Losses at the gene ends were 5 bases for V and 9 bases for J; bases not matched to a gene: 12. CDR3 loop: CASSLHGGVKTEQFF. CDR3 DNA sequence: TGTGCCAGCAGCCTTCACGGGGGGGTTAAAACTGAGCAGTTCTTC. Drawing the rest from reference TRBV7-3 and TRBJ2-1, the complete variable domain is GAGVSQTPSNKVTEKGKYVELRCDPISGHTALYWYRQSLGQGPEFLIYFQGTGAADDSGLPNDRFFAVRPEGSVSTLKIQRTERGDSAVYLCASSLHGGVKTEQFFGPGTRLTVL.

V gene TRBV27 combines with J gene TRBJ2-1; TRBD2 matches at 8 bases. Germline CDR1 reads MNHEY; CDR2 reads SMNVEV (reference sequence). This CDR3 is built from 16 residues. V was pared by 3 bases and J by 0 bases, with 4 bases of the junction left unmatched. The CDR3 spells CASSFIAGSSYNEQFF. CDR3 nucleotides: TGTGCCAGCAGTTTCATAGCGGGGAGCTCCTACAATGAGCAGTTCTTC.

The rearrangement uses TRBV4-3 and TRBJ1-2; perhaps TRBD1 as D (6 bases). Trimming pared 2 bases from V and 7 bases from J, leaving 17 bases between. The CDR3 length is 15 residues. Looked up from germline, CDR1 is LGHNA and CDR2 is YSLEER. CDR3 coding DNA: TGCGCCAGCAGCCAACCGGCCACAGGGTTTGCTGGCTACACCTTC. Translating gives CASSQPATGFAGYTF.

The chain employs TRBV19 and TRBJ1-3; 7 nucleotides agree with TRBD1. J gave up 5 bases and V 10 bases, and 8 bases lay outside the gene matches. The CDR3 length is 13 residues. Germline V gene lookup returns CDR1 LNHDA and CDR2 SQIVND (reference sequence). Here the CDR3 reads CATTGDGRNTIYF. Written as DNA, the CDR3 is TGTGCCACCACAGGGGATGGGAGAAACACCATATATTTT.

V and J are TRBV28 and TRBJ1-1; the match to TRBD1 covers 7 bases. Germline values: CDR1 MDHEN, CDR2 SYDVKM. CDR3 length equals 15 residues. J gave up 5 bases and V 5 bases, and 11 bases lay outside the gene matches. CDR3 DNA: TGTGCCAGCAGTCCCAGACAGGGATCGCGTACTGAAGCTTTCTTT. This codes for CASSPRQGSRTEAFF.

The chain carries TRBV2 and TRBJ1-1; 7 bases match TRBD1. Trimming at V came to 6 bases and at J to 1 base, leaving 2 bases not matched to a gene. The germline CDR1 and CDR2 sequences are SNHLY and FYNNEI. This CDR3 has 13 amino acids. CDR3 sequence reads: CASRGQTNTEAFF. As DNA, the CDR3 is TGTGCCAGCAGGGGACAGACGAACACTGAAGCTTTCTTT.

The genes are TRBV28 and TRBJ2-3; D might be TRBD2 (6 bases). Germline CDR1 reads MDHEN; CDR2 reads SYDVKM. The CDR3 totals 14 residues. Between the trimmed V and J ends, which lost 8 bases and 0 bases, there was a span of 12 bases. CDR3 loop: CASGGSASTDTQYF. CDR3 bases: TGTGCCAGCGGAGGGTCAGCGAGCACAGATACGCAGTATTTT. The complete variable domain, with remaining parts taken from reference TRBV28 and TRBJ2-3, reads DVKVTQSSRYLVKRTGEKVFLECVQDMDHENMFWYRQDPGLGLRLIYFSYDVKMKEKGDIPEGYSVSREKKERFSLILESASTNQTSMYLCASGGSASTDTQYFGPGTRLTVL.

The chain recombines TRBV6-5 with TRBJ2-3, with a possible D match to TRBD2 (6 bases). V gave up 7 bases and J gave up 2 bases, with 16 bases separating them. The CDR3 sequence is 15 residues long. Germline assignment: CDR1 MNHEY and CDR2 SVGAGI. In DNA form, the CDR3 reads TGTGCCAGCATAGGTAGTGGCGGGGTCACAGATACGCAGTATTTT. Protein product: CASIGSGGVTDTQYF.

The chain combines TRBV27 with TRBJ1-1, with D unclear. The ends were cut back, 6 bases at V and 9 bases at J, with 17 bases in the middle. This CDR3 contains 13 residues. Germline V gene lookup returns CDR1 MNHEY and CDR2 SMNVEV (reference sequence). The CDR3 reads CASSEGSTNKAFF. The DNA for the CDR3 is TGTGCCAGCAGCGAAGGGAGTACTAACAAAGCTTTCTTT.

V and J are TRBV27 and TRBJ2-1; maybe TRBD1 (6 bases). The CDR3 sequence is 16 residues long. V dropped 5 bases and J dropped 3 bases, with 17 bases sitting between them. Germline assignment: CDR1 MNHEY and CDR2 SMNVEV (reference sequence). The DNA for the CDR3 is TGTGCCAGCAGTAGACGACAGGTAGCTTACTACAATGAGCAGTTCTTC. Its protein product is CASSRRQVAYYNEQFF.

This chain joins TRBV19 and TRBJ1-2; 8 nucleotides agree with TRBD1. Germline values: CDR1 LNHDA, CDR2 SQIVND (reference sequence). The CDR3 covers 12 residues. J lost 8 bases, V lost 5 bases, and 4 bases had no gene match. The CDR3 DNA reads as TGTGCCAGTAGTCCTGGACAGGGCGGCTACACCTTC. Protein: CASSPGQGGYTF.

This clone was counted once. V gene TRBV2 combines with J gene TRBJ2-7; D is perhaps TRBD2 (6 bases). Between the trimmed V and J ends, which lost 7 bases and 5 bases, there was a span of 18 bases. Germline V gene lookup returns CDR1 SNHLY and CDR2 FYNNEI. The CDR3 covers 14 residues. The CDR3: CASKTSGSSNEQYF. In nucleotides, the CDR3 is TGTGCCAGCAAGACGTCCGGGAGCTCAAACGAGCAGTACTTC.

Only a few counts were recorded for this clone. The chain couples TRBV29-1 to TRBJ2-5; 9 bases match TRBD1. Germline V lookup: CDR1 SQVTM, CDR2 ANQGSEA. J lost 1 base, V lost 6 bases, and 3 bases had no gene match. CDR3 length equals 13 residues. The CDR3 is CSVGDRAQETQYF. The CDR3 DNA is TGCAGCGTGGGGGACAGGGCCCAAGAGACCCAGTACTTC. The full variable domain, rest sourced from reference TRBV29-1 and TRBJ2-5, is SAVISQKPSRDICQRGTSLTIQCQVDSQVTMMFWYRQQPGQSLTLIATANQGSEATYESGFVIDKFPISRPNLTFSTLTVSNMSPEDSSIYLCSVGDRAQETQYFGPGTRLLVL.

This clone was observed a single time. The rearrangement joins TRBV5-1 to TRBJ2-7; D remains ambiguous. CDR1 is SGHRS, CDR2 YFSETQ, per germline. V shed 0 bases and J shed 7 bases, with 8 bases lying between them. The CDR3 contains 12 residues. CDR3 residues: CASSLATGEQYF. CDR3 coding DNA: TGCGCCAGCAGCTTGGCTACGGGTGAGCAGTACTTC. Together with reference TRBV5-1 and TRBJ2-7, the CDR3 gives the full variable domain: KAGVTQTPRYLIKTRGQQVTLSCSPISGHRSVSWYQQTPGQGLQFLFEYFSETQRNKGNFPGRFSGRQFSNSRSEMNVSTLELGDSALYLCASSLATGEQYFGPGTRLTVT.

The chain recombines TRBV6-4 with TRBJ2-5; D not resolved. This CDR3 contains 14 residues. V dropped 2 bases and J dropped 7 bases, with 14 bases sitting between them. Germline loops: CDR1 MRHNA, CDR2 SNTAGT. For the CDR3, the DNA is TGTGCCAGCAGTGACGGTAACCACGGCGGGACCCAGTACTTC. The encoded protein is CASSDGNHGGTQYF.

The chain combines TRBV30 with TRBJ2-1, with TRBD2 matching 11 bases. The CDR3 is 15 residues long. V dropped 4 bases and J dropped 6; count of bases not matched to a gene: 8. Germline CDR1 GTSNPN, CDR2 SVGIG (reference sequence). The DNA for the CDR3 is TGTGCCTGGACCCCCGGGACTAGCGGATTCAATGAGCAGTTCTTC. Translated: CAWTPGTSGFNEQFF.

The chain has TRBV2 and TRBJ1-1; D remains unclear. There are 10 residues in the CDR3. Trimming cost V 5 bases and J 11 bases, with 9 bases left between them. Germline V gives CDR1 SNHLY, CDR2 FYNNEI. The chain's CDR3 is CASSQTKAFF. Here the CDR3 DNA reads TGTGCCAGCAGTCAGACAAAGGCTTTCTTT.

The chain carries TRBV7-9 and TRBJ1-4, with D tentatively TRBD1 (6 bases). Germline assignment: CDR1 SEHNR and CDR2 FQNEAQ (reference sequence). This CDR3 has 14 amino acids. V lost 1 base and J 4 bases, leaving 7 bases between the germline ends. The CDR3 reads CASSLGTDNEKLFF. The CDR3 DNA reads TGTGCCAGCAGCTTAGGGACAGATAATGAAAAACTGTTTTTT.

This chain joins TRBV7-8 and TRBJ1-5; D is ambiguous. Germline V lookup: CDR1 SGHVS, CDR2 FQNEAQ. Trimming stripped 3 bases from V and 3 bases from J, with 18 bases between. This CDR3 spans 17 amino acids. The CDR3 nucleotides are TGTGCCAGCAGCTTTTCTTGGGTTAGAGGCCACAATCAGCCCCAGCATTTT. Translating it yields CASSFSWVRGHNQPQHF.

The V call is TRBV6-5, the J call TRBJ2-7; D perhaps matches TRBD1 (6 bases). V was trimmed by 0 bases and J by 2 bases, leaving 8 bases between them. CDR1 MNHEY and CDR2 SVGAGI come from the germline V gene. This CDR3 is built from 14 residues. The DNA for the CDR3 is TGTGCCAGCAGTTACTCGACAGGTCCCTACGAGCAGTACTTC. Translating it yields CASSYSTGPYEQYF.

This chain connects TRBV19 to TRBJ2-1; tentative D call: TRBD1 (5 bases). CDR3 size: 16 residues. Germline lookup yields CDR1 LNHDA and CDR2 SQIVND (reference sequence). The V end lost 6 bases, the J end lost 0 bases, and 15 bases lay between the germline ends. CDR3 region: CASSPRQRSSYNEQFF. The CDR3, as DNA: TGTGCCAGTAGCCCCAGACAGAGGAGCTCCTACAATGAGCAGTTCTTC.

The rearrangement links TRBV11-2 to TRBJ2-2, with 10 positions matching TRBD2. Germline CDR1 and CDR2: SGHAT and FQNNGV. The CDR3 has 19 amino acids. Trimming cost V 1 base and J 8 bases; bases outside gene matches: 16. The CDR3 region is CASSLVFLAGAGFAGELFF. For the CDR3, the DNA is TGTGCCAGCAGCTTAGTTTTCCTAGCGGGAGCGGGGTTCGCAGGGGAGCTGTTTTTT.

The chain links TRBV6-5 to TRBJ2-1; a possible D gene is TRBD2 (5 bases). The CDR3 covers 16 residues. Germline values: CDR1 MNHEY, CDR2 SVGAGI. V gave up 2 bases and J gave up 4 bases, with 15 bases separating them. In DNA, the CDR3 is TGTGCCAGCAGTTACCCCCGGGAACTAGGTTACAATGAGCAGTTCTTC. It translates to CASSYPRELGYNEQFF.

The chain carries TRBV7-9 and TRBJ2-7; D is perhaps TRBD1 (6 bases). V shed 1 base and J shed 4 bases, with 20 bases lying between them. The CDR3 spans 17 residues. CDR1 is SEHNR, CDR2 FQNEAQ, per germline (reference sequence). CDR3 sequence: CASSLVSGQHTKYEQYF. CDR3 DNA sequence: TGTGCCAGCAGCTTAGTTTCCGGACAGCATACAAAGTACGAGCAGTACTTC.